The source of this T cell receptor (beta chain) is a study of shared clonotypes between healthy human individuals. This clone turned up a few times. Assay used: immunoSEQ multiplex PCR; TCRdb lists only in-frame clones, some missing. The table includes nearly 1 million clones, 76% detected once. Sequencing input: memory CD4+ T cells sorted from blood. Subset reported: CD45RA-negative fraction. The receptor's source is a man in his late teens or twenties in good health.

The CDR3 DNA reads as TGTGCCAGCAGCTACTCCGTCCTGAACACTGAAGCTTTCTTT. Its protein is CASSYSVLNTEAFF. This chain uses TRBV7-9 with TRBJ1-1, with D hard to call. This CDR3 has 14 amino acids. Trimming pared 4 bases from V and 0 bases from J, leaving 9 bases between. Germline V gives CDR1 SEHNR, CDR2 FQNEAQ (reference sequence).